A single sample gave rise to the 21 T cell receptor beta chains below, sequenced in a study of blood T cell repertoires in COVID-19. Profiled with immunoSEQ multiplex PCR; TCRdb holds only in-frame clones, not every one. The repertoire has 120,000 to 150,000 clones, 65% to 85% of them found once; the top ten carry approximately 5%. Sequenced input: peripheral blood. The receptors stem from a woman between 45 and 60 years old with acute or convalescent COVID-19.

The V gene is TRBV28, the J gene TRBJ1-4; D may be TRBD1 (5 bases). The germline V gene encodes CDR1 MDHEN and CDR2 SYDVKM. V was clipped by 5 bases and J by 4 bases, with 17 bases between them. CDR3 size: 16 residues. CDR3 in amino acids: CASSPTEGRGNEKLFF. CDR3 bases: TGTGCCAGCAGTCCCACGGAGGGGCGGGGTAATGAAAAACTGTTTTTT.

This clone has just one count. The chain joins TRBV28 to TRBJ1-1, with D possibly being TRBD1 (6 bases). CDR3 length equals 13 residues. Looked up from germline, CDR1 is MDHEN and CDR2 is SYDVKM. Trimming left V 6 bases short and J 4 bases short, with 12 bases between. The CDR3 spells CASRYNRVTEAFF. The CDR3 bases are TGTGCCAGCAGGTATAACAGGGTCACTGAAGCTTTCTTT.

This clone turned up a few times. The rearrangement uses TRBV7-2 and TRBJ2-7; a weak D match, TRBD1 (5 bases). Trimming cost V 8 bases and J 6 bases, with 14 bases left between them. CDR3 length equals 12 residues. The germline V gene has CDR1 SGHTA and CDR2 FQGNSA. The CDR3 protein is CASGHPASEQYF. The CDR3 DNA is TGTGCCAGCGGACACCCGGCGAGCGAGCAGTACTTC.

As to this clone: The same CDR3 also results from other DNA sequences found in this sample. This chain links TRBV3-1 (or the pseudogene TRBV3-2) with TRBJ1-1; 7 bases are shared with TRBD1. The J segment lost 2 bases and the V segment lost 4 bases, leaving 4 bases of the junction unmatched. Germline V gives CDR1 LGHDT, CDR2 YNNKEL (reference sequence). This CDR3 comprises 14 residues. The CDR3 DNA reads TGTGCCAGCAGCCCTCGGGACAGCAACACTGAAGCTTTCTTT. Translation gives CASSPRDSNTEAFF.

This clone was observed a few times. This rearrangement joins TRBV6-1 to TRBJ1-6; D possibly corresponds to TRBD1 (5 bases). Trimming removed 2 bases at V and 14 bases at J, with 10 bases between. There are 12 residues in the CDR3. Germline V gives CDR1 MNHNS, CDR2 SASEGT. The CDR3 spells CASSETKGALHF. The DNA for the CDR3 is TGTGCCAGCAGTGAAACAAAAGGGGCCCTCCACTTT.

The rearrangement links TRBV7-9 to TRBJ1-5; 7 bases line up with TRBD1. CDR1 is SEHNR, CDR2 FQNEAQ, per germline (reference sequence). Germline trimming cut 6 bases from V and 0 bases from J; bases unmatched to any gene: 14. CDR3 length: 18 residues. The CDR3 coding sequence is TGTGCCAGCAGACCGGACAGGTCGTTTATATATAGCAATCAGCCCCAGCATTTT. As protein: CASRPDRSFIYSNQPQHF.

The V and J genes are TRBV6-2 or TRBV6-3 and TRBJ1-1; 8 nucleotides align to TRBD1. CDR1 and CDR2 from the germline V gene are MNHEY and SVGEGT. CDR3 length: 19 amino acids. Losses at the gene ends were 2 bases for V and 0 bases for J; bases not matched to a gene: 14. The CDR3: CASSYPSTGGRSMNTEAFF. In DNA form, the CDR3 reads TGTGCCAGCAGTTACCCATCAACAGGGGGGAGGAGCATGAACACTGAAGCTTTCTTT.

The V and J genes are TRBV5-6 and TRBJ1-2, with 8 bases identical to TRBD1. This CDR3 has 15 residues. V lost 5 bases to trimming and J lost 2 bases; unmatched junction nucleotides: 8. Germline V gives CDR1 SGHDT, CDR2 YYEEEE. CDR3 bases: TGTGCCAGCAGGTTGACAGGGGATCTAAACTATGGCTACACCTTC. As protein: CASRLTGDLNYGYTF.

The chain carries TRBV12-3 or TRBV12-4 and TRBJ2-1; D may be TRBD2 (5 bases). The CDR3 covers 12 residues. Trimming cost V 6 bases and J 12 bases, with 15 bases left between them. CDR3 amino acids: CASSNGLFGQFF. CDR3 in DNA: TGTGCCAGCAGCAATGGACTCTTTGGGCAGTTCTTC.

The chain's CDR3 is CASSLSGLQGAGSPLHF. The CDR3 DNA is TGTGCCAGCAGCTTATCAGGGTTACAGGGGGCAGGTTCACCCCTCCACTTT. V usage is TRBV7-2 and J usage is TRBJ1-6, with TRBD1 matching 9 bases. Germline CDR1 SGHTA, CDR2 FQGNSA. After removal of 2 bases from V and 9 bases from J, the junction contained 11 bases not matched to a gene. The CDR3 loop spans 17 amino acids.

This clone occurred a few times. This chain joins TRBV6-6 and TRBJ1-6; D is perhaps TRBD1 (6 bases). V gave up 5 bases and J gave up 0 bases, with 8 bases separating them. The V gene's germline CDR1 is MNHNY and CDR2 SVGAGI (reference sequence). CDR3 size: 15 residues. CDR3 in amino acids: CASSPTGSYNSPLHF. CDR3 coding DNA: TGTGCCAGCAGTCCGACAGGCTCCTATAATTCACCCCTCCACTTT.

V is TRBV3-1 (or the pseudogene TRBV3-2) and J is TRBJ2-1, with D unresolved. The CDR3 loop spans 13 amino acids. CDR1 is LGHDT, CDR2 YNNKEL, per germline (reference sequence). V lost 0 bases and J lost 6, with 6 bases in between. The CDR3 DNA follows: TGTGCCAGCAGCCAAGACTATCCCAATGAGCAGTTCTTC. Amino acid sequence: CASSQDYPNEQFF.

This clone was observed a single time. The chain is built from TRBV19 and TRBJ2-1, with 10 bases matching TRBD2. Germline loops: CDR1 LNHDA, CDR2 SQIVND (reference sequence). The CDR3 runs to 15 residues. J was trimmed by 12 bases and V by 8 bases; bases with no gene match: 16. CDR3 sequence: CASAPPSGGKSAQFF. DNA for the CDR3: TGTGCCAGTGCCCCCCCTAGCGGGGGCAAATCGGCGCAGTTCTTC.

This clone has ten or more counts. The chain employs TRBV21-1 and TRBJ2-6; the table names TRBD2, a call not compared with the DNA. TRBV21-1 is listed as a pseudogene. This CDR3 is built from 17 residues. The CDR3 sequence is CASSSPGRGSGANVLTF. The CDR3 DNA follows: TGTGCCAGCAGCTCACCGGGACGGGGGTCTGGGGCCAACGTCCTGACTTTC.

Of note for this clone: Other DNA sequences within the sample encode an identical CDR3. The V and J genes are TRBV18 and TRBJ1-3, with D possibly being TRBD1 (5 bases). Germline lookup yields CDR1 KGHSH and CDR2 LQKENI. This CDR3 contains 14 residues. V lost 3 bases and J lost 2, with 8 bases in between. The CDR3 spells CASSPTGAGNTIYF. CDR3 DNA sequence: TGTGCCAGCTCACCGACGGGGGCTGGAAACACCATATATTTT.

V usage is TRBV2 and J usage is TRBJ2-7; TRBD2 agrees at 9 bases. The CDR3 has 17 residues. The V gene end was trimmed by 2 bases and the J gene end by 3 bases; junction bases not matched to a gene: 11. CDR1 and CDR2 from the germline V gene are SNHLY and FYNNEI. In nucleotides, the CDR3 is TGTGCCAGCAGTGAAATTCCGCTGGGGACTAGCTTCTACGAGCAGTACTTC. Its protein is CASSEIPLGTSFYEQYF.

The chain is built from TRBV6-5 and TRBJ2-1; maybe TRBD1 (6 bases). The CDR3 extends over 11 amino acids. V lost 7 bases and J lost 9, with 10 bases in between. Germline V lookup: CDR1 MNHEY, CDR2 SVGAGI. Written as DNA, the CDR3 is TGTGCCAGCAACCACAGGGCTGAGCAGTTCTTC. Protein product: CASNHRAEQFF.

The V gene is TRBV3-1 (or the pseudogene TRBV3-2), the J gene TRBJ1-5; 8 bases are a match to TRBD1. Germline V CDR1 and CDR2: LGHDT, YNNKEL (reference sequence). There are 20 residues in the CDR3. The V segment lost 0 bases and the J segment 4 bases; nucleotides outside the gene matches: 17. CDR3 amino acids: CASSQDGAGGGLVYNQPQHF. CDR3 in DNA: TGTGCCAGCAGCCAAGATGGAGCAGGGGGCGGGTTGGTGTATAATCAGCCCCAGCATTTT.

The rearrangement links TRBV28 to TRBJ2-2; D is uncertain. V dropped 4 bases and J dropped 0 bases, with 9 bases sitting between them. The CDR3 contains 15 residues. The germline V gene has CDR1 MDHEN and CDR2 SYDVKM. The CDR3 DNA sequence: TGTGCCAGCAGTTCCCAGGTTGCGAACACCGGGGAGCTGTTTTTT. It translates to CASSSQVANTGELFF.

This clone was seen only a few times. The chain couples TRBV30 to TRBJ2-1; the D gene is possibly TRBD2 (5 bases). The CDR3 runs to 14 residues. In germline, CDR1 is GTSNPN, CDR2 SVGIG (reference sequence). Between the trimmed V and J ends, which lost 0 bases and 6 bases, there was a span of 12 bases. The CDR3 reads CAWSVGPRGNEQFF. In DNA form, the CDR3 reads TGTGCCTGGAGTGTAGGCCCCCGGGGCAATGAGCAGTTCTTC.

The CDR3 DNA follows: TGTGCCAGCAGCGCCGGGACACCCTACGAGCAGTACTTC. Encoded protein: CASSAGTPYEQYF. The chain recombines TRBV9 with TRBJ2-7, with D perhaps matching TRBD1 (6 bases). Germline lookup yields CDR1 SGDLS and CDR2 YYNGEE. V gave up 3 bases and J gave up 2 bases, with 9 bases separating them. The CDR3 sequence is 13 residues long.